This T cell receptor beta chain originates from a study of T-cell memory formation after mild COVID-19. Study context: Each donor largely had its own TCR clusters.

TCRdb re-derived calls from the 5' RACE reads in MiXCR, one entry per CDR3 protein. The data show 300,000 to 400,000 distinct CDR3 sequences, with roughly 21% seen just once and around 13% held by the top ten. Germline V gene sequence: CDR1 MGHRA, CDR2 YSYEKL. The CDR3 consists of 15 residues. V was clipped by 1 base and J by 1 base, with 10 bases between them. Material: PBMCs or a T cell subset sorted from them (not recorded which). The source is an adult woman who had mild COVID-19 (a few samples of this study predate the infection). Cell type and time point are not known. V gene TRBV4-1 combines with J gene TRBJ2-5, with D possibly TRBD2 on 6 matching bases. Here the CDR3 reads CASSQGGLVQETQYF. The CDR3 coding sequence is TGCGCCAGCAGCCAAGGGGGACTGGTCCAAGAGACCCAGTACTTC.